Listed below are T cell receptor beta chains from one sample, sequenced in a study of CD8 T cells in Susac syndrome. TCRdb re-analysed the immunoSEQ multiplex PCR reads in MiXCR, keeping a single row per CDR3 protein. The sample records fewer than 150,000 distinct CDR3 sequences, roughly 89% being singletons. The sample taken for sequencing was CD8+ T cells from PBMCs. The source of these receptors is a human donor with multiple sclerosis. The CDR3 runs from the conserved cysteine through the conserved F or W. The order of the fields is clone size, J gene, D gene, V gene, CDR3 protein, CDR3 DNA. D genes are given only for firm matches. Not all rows give a size; the values are once, few, many and, for expanded clones, a class.

size: few
J: TRBJ2-2
D: NA
V: TRBV18
CDR3: CASSPPEAGELFF
DNA: TGTGCCAGCTCGCCGCCAGAAGCCGGGGAGCTGTTTTTT

size: NA
J: TRBJ1-2
D: NA
V: TRBV27
CDR3: CASSLVFGDQGGYTF
DNA: TGTGCCAGCAGTTTAGTGTTTGGGGACCAGGGGGGCTACACCTTC

size: NA
J: TRBJ2-7
D: NA
V: TRBV27
CDR3: CASSFPPGQYF
DNA: TGTGCCAGCAGTTTTCCGCCCGGGCAGTACTTC

size: NA
J: TRBJ2-2
D: NA
V: TRBV5-4
CDR3: CASSSRDLSTGELFF
DNA: TGTGCCAGCAGCTCCCGGGACCTCTCAACCGGGGAGCTGTTTTTT

size: NA
J: TRBJ2-7
D: NA
V: TRBV6-5
CDR3: CASSYSTDLGNEQYF
DNA: TGTGCCAGCAGTTACTCGACAGATCTTGGGAACGAGCAGTACTTC

size: NA
J: TRBJ2-1
D: TRBD1
V: TRBV27
CDR3: CASSLAAGGTLNNEQFF
DNA: TGTGCCAGCAGTTTGGCGGCAGGGGGCACACTAAACAATGAGCAGTTCTTC

size: NA
J: TRBJ1-5
D: NA
V: TRBV27
CDR3: CASSLMSGASQPQHF
DNA: TGTGCCAGCAGTTTAATGTCGGGGGCTTCTCAGCCCCAGCATTTT

size: NA
J: TRBJ2-1
D: NA
V: TRBV4-1
CDR3: CASSPFVGLNEQFF
DNA: TGCGCCAGCAGCCCCTTCGTAGGGCTAAATGAGCAGTTCTTC

size: NA
J: TRBJ1-3
D: NA
V: TRBV5-6
CDR3: CASSIGSPRDSGNTIYF
DNA: TGTGCCAGCAGCATCGGGTCCCCGAGGGACTCTGGAAACACCATATATTTT

size: NA
J: TRBJ2-5
D: NA
V: TRBV12-3/TRBV12-4
CDR3: CASSFDGTYEETQYF
DNA: TGTGCCAGCAGTTTCGACGGGACTTACGAAGAGACCCAGTACTTC

size: NA
J: TRBJ2-5
D: NA
V: TRBV10-3
CDR3: CAISGSGEQETQYF
DNA: TGTGCCATCAGTGGGTCAGGGGAACAAGAGACCCAGTACTTC

size: NA
J: TRBJ2-1
D: NA
V: TRBV3-1
CDR3: CASSQDLGGTTNDEQFF
DNA: TGTGCCAGCAGCCAAGACTTAGGGGGGACGACAAATGATGAGCAGTTCTTC

size: NA
J: TRBJ1-2
D: NA
V: TRBV5-6
CDR3: CASSLGVRAANYGYTF
DNA: TGTGCCAGCAGCTTGGGGGTCAGGGCCGCCAACTATGGCTACACCTTC

size: NA
J: TRBJ1-2
D: NA
V: TRBV6-2/TRBV6-3
CDR3: CASSSLRGISDYGYTF
DNA: TGTGCCAGCAGCTCTCTCCGGGGGATTTCTGACTATGGCTACACCTTC

size: NA
J: TRBJ1-1
D: NA
V: TRBV6-1
CDR3: CASRFLTEAFF
DNA: TGTGCCAGCCGTTTCCTCACTGAAGCTTTCTTT

size: NA
J: TRBJ2-5
D: NA
V: TRBV5-6
CDR3: CASSPTTRRETQYF
DNA: TGTGCCAGCAGCCCAACGACTAGACGAGAGACCCAGTACTTC

size: NA
J: TRBJ2-5
D: NA
V: TRBV3-1
CDR3: CASSHVINQPDETQYF
DNA: TGTGCCAGCAGCCATGTGATTAATCAACCGGACGAGACCCAGTACTTC

size: few
J: TRBJ2-7
D: TRBD2
V: TRBV3-1
CDR3: CASGRTSSYEQYF
DNA: TGTGCCAGCGGCCGGACTAGTTCCTACGAGCAGTACTTC

size: once
J: TRBJ2-2
D: NA
V: TRBV20-1
CDR3: CSASPTGFAGELFF
DNA: TGCAGTGCTAGCCCGACCGGGTTCGCCGGGGAGCTGTTTTTT

size: NA
J: TRBJ2-5
D: NA
V: TRBV29-1
CDR3: CSVEGQGLAQYF
DNA: TGCAGCGTTGAGGGACAAGGACTGGCCCAGTACTTC

size: NA
J: TRBJ2-7
D: TRBD1
V: TRBV20-1
CDR3: CSAPGQGDYEQYF
DNA: TGCAGTGCCCCGGGACAGGGGGACTACGAGCAGTACTTC

size: once
J: TRBJ2-7
D: NA
V: TRBV19
CDR3: CASSMMAAYEQYF
DNA: TGTGCCAGTAGTATGATGGCAGCTTACGAGCAGTACTTC

size: NA
J: TRBJ1-2
D: TRBD1
V: TRBV7-9
CDR3: CASSMDRVGGYTF
DNA: TGTGCCAGCAGCATGGACAGGGTGGGAGGCTACACCTTC

size: NA
J: TRBJ2-1
D: NA
V: TRBV29-1
CDR3: CSVEKGEQFF
DNA: TGCAGCGTTGAAAAGGGTGAGCAGTTCTTC

size: once
J: TRBJ2-3
D: NA
V: TRBV4-3
CDR3: CASSQFRDLSTDTQYF
DNA: TGCGCCAGCAGCCAATTTCGGGATCTGAGCACAGATACGCAGTATTTT

size: NA
J: TRBJ2-7
D: NA
V: TRBV27
CDR3: CASSYASGSYEQYF
DNA: TGTGCCAGCAGTTACGCCAGCGGATCCTACGAGCAGTACTTC

size: NA
J: TRBJ2-5
D: TRBD1
V: TRBV7-9
CDR3: CASRPRDRGQETQYF
DNA: TGTGCCAGCCGACCGCGGGACAGGGGACAAGAGACCCAGTACTTC

size: NA
J: TRBJ2-1
D: TRBD2
V: TRBV3-1
CDR3: CASSESGSGNEQFF
DNA: TGTGCCAGCAGCGAGAGCGGGAGCGGTAATGAGCAGTTCTTC

size: NA
J: TRBJ2-3
D: TRBD2
V: TRBV4-1
CDR3: CASSQGAAGFTDTQYF
DNA: TGCGCCAGCAGCCAAGGGGCAGCGGGGTTCACAGATACGCAGTATTTT

size: NA
J: TRBJ2-1
D: NA
V: TRBV5-4
CDR3: CASSPGALLQFF
DNA: TGTGCCAGCAGCCCTGGGGCCCTCCTCCAGTTCTTC

size: NA
J: TRBJ2-1
D: NA
V: TRBV5-4
CDR3: CASSFVGSSYNEQFF
DNA: TGTGCCAGCAGCTTCGTGGGGAGTTCCTACAATGAGCAGTTCTTC

size: NA
J: TRBJ2-1
D: NA
V: TRBV29-1
CDR3: CSVELASNEQFF
DNA: TGCAGCGTTGAATTGGCCTCTAATGAGCAGTTCTTC

size: NA
J: TRBJ1-1
D: NA
V: TRBV30
CDR3: CAWSVGHQPNTEAFF
DNA: TGTGCCTGGAGTGTAGGGCACCAACCGAACACTGAAGCTTTCTTT

size: NA
J: TRBJ2-5
D: NA
V: TRBV18
CDR3: CASSPIGRQETQYF
DNA: TGTGCCAGCTCACCAATCGGCAGGCAAGAGACCCAGTACTTC

size: NA
J: TRBJ2-7
D: NA
V: TRBV27
CDR3: CASSFKGNSYEQYF
DNA: TGTGCCAGCAGTTTTAAGGGGAACTCCTACGAGCAGTACTTC

size: NA
J: TRBJ1-1
D: NA
V: TRBV14
CDR3: CASSQVVWPPNTEAFF
DNA: TGTGCCAGCAGCCAAGTTGTCTGGCCACCGAACACTGAAGCTTTCTTT

size: NA
J: TRBJ2-7
D: NA
V: TRBV9
CDR3: CASSAGGPLFYEQYF
DNA: TGTGCCAGCAGCGCCGGAGGGCCCCTTTTCTACGAGCAGTACTTC

size: NA
J: TRBJ2-7
D: NA
V: TRBV12-3/TRBV12-4
CDR3: CASRRGTYEQYF
DNA: TGTGCCAGTCGGAGGGGGACCTACGAGCAGTACTTC

size: NA
J: TRBJ2-7
D: NA
V: TRBV2
CDR3: CASSETVHYEQYF
DNA: TGTGCCAGCAGTGAGACGGTCCACTACGAGCAGTACTTC

size: NA
J: TRBJ2-1
D: TRBD2
V: TRBV12-3/TRBV12-4
CDR3: CASSVTGTSSYNEQFF
DNA: TGTGCCAGCAGCGTTACCGGGACTAGCTCCTACAATGAGCAGTTCTTC

size: once
J: TRBJ2-3
D: NA
V: TRBV7-9
CDR3: CASSLVAFTDTQYF
DNA: TGTGCCAGCAGCTTAGTCGCCTTCACAGATACGCAGTATTTT

size: NA
J: TRBJ1-3
D: NA
V: TRBV7-8
CDR3: CASSLTASGNTIYF
DNA: TGTGCCAGCAGCTTGACAGCCTCTGGAAACACCATATATTTT

size: NA
J: TRBJ2-5
D: NA
V: TRBV29-1
CDR3: CSGLNQETQYF
DNA: TGCAGCGGTCTCAACCAAGAGACCCAGTACTTC

size: NA
J: TRBJ1-1
D: NA
V: TRBV4-2
CDR3: CASSRSGEGTEAFF
DNA: TGTGCCAGCAGCCGCTCAGGGGAGGGGACTGAAGCTTTCTTT

size: once
J: TRBJ1-4
D: TRBD1
V: TRBV4-1
CDR3: CASRDRGRSDEKLFF
DNA: TGCGCCAGCCGGGACAGGGGGCGTTCCGATGAAAAACTGTTTTTT